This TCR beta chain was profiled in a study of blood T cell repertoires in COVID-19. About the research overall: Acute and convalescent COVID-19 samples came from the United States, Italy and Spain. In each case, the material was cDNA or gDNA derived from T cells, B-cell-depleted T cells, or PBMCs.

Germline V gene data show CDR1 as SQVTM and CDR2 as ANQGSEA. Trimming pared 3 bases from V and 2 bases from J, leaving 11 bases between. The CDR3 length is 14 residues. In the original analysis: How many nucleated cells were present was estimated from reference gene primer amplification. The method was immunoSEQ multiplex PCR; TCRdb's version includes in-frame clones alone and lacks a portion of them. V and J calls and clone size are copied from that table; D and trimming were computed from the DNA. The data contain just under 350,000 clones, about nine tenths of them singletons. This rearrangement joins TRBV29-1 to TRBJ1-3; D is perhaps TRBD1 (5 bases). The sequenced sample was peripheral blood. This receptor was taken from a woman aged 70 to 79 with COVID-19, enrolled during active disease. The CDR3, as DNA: TGCAGCGTTGACACGGGGGATGCTGGAAACACCATATATTTT. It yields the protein CSVDTGDAGNTIYF.